These T cell receptor beta chains were read from a single sample in a study of T cells in Graves' hyperthyroidism and ophthalmopathy. MiXCR, applied by TCRdb to the multiplex PCR reads, yields one record per CDR3 protein. The sample contains around 340,000 distinct CDR3 sequences, about 15% of which appear only once. Source material: blood. The source is a woman in her twenties or thirties with Graves' hyperthyroidism. Each CDR3 is given with its conserved first and last residue. A D gene is named only where the DNA matches it firmly. Not all rows give a size; the values are once, few, many and, for expanded clones, a class.

d_gene,j_gene,abundance,v_gene,CDR3nt,CDR3aa
TRBD1,TRBJ2-1,few,TRBV4-1,TGCGCCAGCAGCCGCCCGGGACAGGCACGCTACAATGAGCAGTTCTTC,CASSRPGQARYNEQFF
TRBD1,TRBJ1-4,-,TRBV5-1,TGCGCCAGCAGCTTGGCAGGGGGAGATAAACTGTTTTTT,CASSLAGGDKLFF
-,TRBJ2-2,-,TRBV7-9,TGTGCCAGCAGCCTGGCAGGGAAGCTGTTTTTT,CASSLAGKLFF
-,TRBJ1-3,few,TRBV7-2,TGTGCCAGCAGCTTCCCTAGGGGAGGGAGTAACTCTGGAAACACCATATATTTT,CASSFPRGGSNSGNTIYF
-,TRBJ2-7,-,TRBV4-3,TGCGCCAGCAGCCAAGATAGCGTGACCTACGAGCAGTACTTC,CASSQDSVTYEQYF
-,TRBJ2-7,once,TRBV4-3,TGCGCCAGCAGCCAATGGGACGCGGGTTCCTACGAGCAGTACTTC,CASSQWDAGSYEQYF
-,TRBJ2-6,many,TRBV29-1,TGCAGCGTTAGGACACGGAGTAGGGCTGGGGCCAACGTCCTGACTTTC,CSVRTRSRAGANVLTF
-,TRBJ1-1,many,TRBV20-1,TGCAGTGCCAGAGAAGCTTTCTTT,CSAREAFF
-,TRBJ2-1,-,TRBV12-3/TRBV12-4,TGTGCCAGCGGGGGGAGTAGGAATGAGCAGTTCTTC,CASGGSRNEQFF
-,TRBJ2-5,-,TRBV11-1,TGTGCCAGCACCCGGGACGTTCTCGATGGGACCCAGTACTTC,CASTRDVLDGTQYF
TRBD1,TRBJ2-3,many,TRBV27,TGTGCCAGCATCCTCCGCGGGACAGGAAGCACAGATACGCAGTATTTT,CASILRGTGSTDTQYF